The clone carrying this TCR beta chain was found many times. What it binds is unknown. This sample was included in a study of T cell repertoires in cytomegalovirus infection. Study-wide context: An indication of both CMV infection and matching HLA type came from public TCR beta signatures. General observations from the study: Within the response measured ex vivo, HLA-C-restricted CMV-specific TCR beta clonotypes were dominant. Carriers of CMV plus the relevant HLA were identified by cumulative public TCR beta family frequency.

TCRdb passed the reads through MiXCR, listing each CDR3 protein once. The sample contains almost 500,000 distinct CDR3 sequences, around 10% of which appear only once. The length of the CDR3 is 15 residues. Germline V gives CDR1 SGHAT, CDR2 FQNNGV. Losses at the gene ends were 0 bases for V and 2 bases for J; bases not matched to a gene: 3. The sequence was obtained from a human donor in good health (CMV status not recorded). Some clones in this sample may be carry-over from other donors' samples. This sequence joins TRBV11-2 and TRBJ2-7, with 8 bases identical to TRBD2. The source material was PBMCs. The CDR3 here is CASSLDGRAAYEQYF. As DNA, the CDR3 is TGTGCCAGCAGCTTAGACGGGAGGGCCGCCTACGAGCAGTACTTC.